Included here is one T cell receptor beta chain sequence, with context. The antigen is unknown. Donors counted as nominally healthy when sampled, yet unrecorded immune exposures were likely. Both 60 Vbeta primers and 13 Jbeta primers went into the PCR. Only in-frame clones appear in the TCRdb table, and some are missing; sequencing was by immunoSEQ multiplex PCR. The table records 130,000 or so clones, about two thirds of them present only once. Germline values: CDR1 SGDLS, CDR2 YYNGEE. The CDR3 loop spans 14 amino acids. The V gene lost 3 bases and the J gene lost 7 bases, with 16 bases spanning the gap. This record comes from a study of cytomegalovirus exposure and HLA in healthy donors. The study, taken as a whole, reports: Data from an earlier analysis indicated that most TCR beta V segments were productive either about 90% or about 30% of the time. TCR beta chains numbering roughly 150 were designated cytomegalovirus-associated. As a later analysis showed, a missense DCLRE1C variant was linked to trimming of TCR beta V- and J-genes.

The TCR comes from a man aged 35 to 55 in good health and CMV-seropositive. Sequencing was performed on PBMCs. The gene calls are TRBV9 and TRBJ2-5; D is perhaps TRBD1 (6 bases). The CDR3 protein is CASSALDRLGTQYF. As DNA, the CDR3 is TGTGCCAGCAGCGCTCTAGACAGGCTGGGGACCCAGTACTTC.